Sequencing of this T cell receptor (beta chain) was carried out in a study of cytotoxic CD8 clonotypes in ibrutinib-treated CLL. Study context: Response sampling took place at median about 12 months of treatment, range 6 to 36.

Clones were sequenced by immunoSEQ multiplex PCR, and TCRdb holds only the in-frame ones, with some missing. The data hold around 92,000 clones, with 60% to 80% observed a single time. J was trimmed by 6 bases and V by 7 bases; bases with no gene match: 9. The CDR3 loop spans 15 amino acids. Germline V gene sequence: CDR1 LNHDA, CDR2 SQIVND (reference sequence). The clonotype comes from a human donor with chronic lymphocytic leukemia. The source was PBMCs, collected after 24 months of ibrutinib treatment. The chain joins TRBV19 to TRBJ1-5, with 10 bases aligning to TRBD1. The CDR3 region is CASIGGQGIGQPQHF. The CDR3 DNA is TGTGCCAGTATCGGGGGACAGGGGATCGGTCAGCCCCAGCATTTT.